The T cell receptor (beta chain) under discussion was sequenced for a study of shared clonotypes between healthy human individuals. Generated by immunoSEQ multiplex PCR, the TCRdb table keeps only in-frame clones and is missing some. The data show 550,000 to 650,000 clones, approximately 96% seen once. The CDR3 spans 13 residues. Trimming at V came to 7 bases and at J to 5 bases, leaving 3 bases not matched to a gene. Germline V gene data show CDR1 as SGDLS and CDR2 as YYNGEE. Terminally differentiated effector memory CD45RA+ cells were excluded by CCR7 positive selection of CD45RO-negative cells. The chain has TRBV9 and TRBJ2-2, with TRBD2 matching 9 bases. This TCR derives from a woman aged 25-40 years in good health. The sequenced material came from naive CD8+ T cells sorted from blood. The CDR3 bases are TGTGCCAGCGGGAGCGGGAGGACCGGGGAGCTGTTTTTT. Its translation: CASGSGRTGELFF.